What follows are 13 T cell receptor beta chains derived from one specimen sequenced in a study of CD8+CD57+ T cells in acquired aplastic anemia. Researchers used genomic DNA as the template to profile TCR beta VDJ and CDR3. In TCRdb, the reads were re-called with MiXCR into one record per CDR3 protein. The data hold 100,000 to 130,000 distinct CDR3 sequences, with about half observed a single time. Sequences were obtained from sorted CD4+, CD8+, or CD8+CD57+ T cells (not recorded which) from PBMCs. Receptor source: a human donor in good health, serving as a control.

In DNA form, the CDR3 reads TGCAGTGCTAGAGTTAATTCACCCCTCCACTTT. Its translation: CSARVNSPLHF. The genes are TRBV20-1 and TRBJ1-6; no clear D. V dropped 1 base and J dropped 6 bases, with 1 base sitting between them. This CDR3 spans 11 amino acids. Germline CDR1 and CDR2: DFQATT and SNEGSKA (reference sequence).

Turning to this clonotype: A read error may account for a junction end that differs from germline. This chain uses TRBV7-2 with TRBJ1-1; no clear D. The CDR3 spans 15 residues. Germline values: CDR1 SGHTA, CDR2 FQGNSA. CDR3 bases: TGTGCCTGCAGCCAAGGAAGCGCCCTGAACACTGAAGCCTTCTTT. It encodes CACSQGSALNTEAFF. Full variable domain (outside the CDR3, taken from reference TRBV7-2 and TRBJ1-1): GAGVSQSPSNKVTEKGKDVELRCDPISGHTALYWYRQSLGQGLEFLIYFQGNSAPDKSGLPSDRFSAERTGGSVSTLTIQRTQQEDSAVYLCACSQGSALNTEAFFGQGTRLTVV.

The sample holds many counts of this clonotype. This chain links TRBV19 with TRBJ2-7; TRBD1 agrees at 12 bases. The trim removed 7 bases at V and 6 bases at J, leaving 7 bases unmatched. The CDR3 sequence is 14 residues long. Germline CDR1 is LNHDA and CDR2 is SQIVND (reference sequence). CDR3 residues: CASKRGQGAREQYF. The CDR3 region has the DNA TGTGCCAGTAAGAGGGGACAGGGGGCGCGCGAGCAGTACTTC.

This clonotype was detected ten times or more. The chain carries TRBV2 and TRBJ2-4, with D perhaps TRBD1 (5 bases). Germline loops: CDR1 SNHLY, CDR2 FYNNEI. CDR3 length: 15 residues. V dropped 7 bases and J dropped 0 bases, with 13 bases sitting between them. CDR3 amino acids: CASIPGPGAKNIQYF. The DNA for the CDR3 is TGTGCCAGCATCCCAGGGCCGGGAGCCAAAAACATTCAGTACTTC.

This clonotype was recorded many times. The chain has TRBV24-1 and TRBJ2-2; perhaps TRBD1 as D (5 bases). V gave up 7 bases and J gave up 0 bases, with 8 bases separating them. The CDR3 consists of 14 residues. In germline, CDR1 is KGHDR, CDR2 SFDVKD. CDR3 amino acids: CATRDTPNTGELFF. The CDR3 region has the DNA TGTGCCACCAGGGACACCCCGAACACCGGGGAGCTGTTTTTT.

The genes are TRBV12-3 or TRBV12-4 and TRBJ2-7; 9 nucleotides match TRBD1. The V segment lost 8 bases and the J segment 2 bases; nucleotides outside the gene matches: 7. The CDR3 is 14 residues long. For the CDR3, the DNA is TGTGCCAGCGCAGGGGGGACAGGGACCTACGAGCAGTACTTC. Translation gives CASAGGTGTYEQYF.

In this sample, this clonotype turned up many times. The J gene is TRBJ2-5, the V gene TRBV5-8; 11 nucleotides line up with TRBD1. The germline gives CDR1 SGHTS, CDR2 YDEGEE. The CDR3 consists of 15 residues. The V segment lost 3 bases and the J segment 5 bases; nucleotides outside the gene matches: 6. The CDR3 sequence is CASSSGTGGVETQYF. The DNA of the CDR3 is TGTGCCAGCAGCTCCGGGACAGGGGGGGTGGAGACCCAGTACTTC.

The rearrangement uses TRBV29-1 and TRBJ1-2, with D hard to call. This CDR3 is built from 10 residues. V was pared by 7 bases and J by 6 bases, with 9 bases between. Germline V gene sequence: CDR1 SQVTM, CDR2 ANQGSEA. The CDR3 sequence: CSGYSDGYTF. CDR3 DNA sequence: TGCAGCGGGTACAGTGATGGCTACACCTTC.

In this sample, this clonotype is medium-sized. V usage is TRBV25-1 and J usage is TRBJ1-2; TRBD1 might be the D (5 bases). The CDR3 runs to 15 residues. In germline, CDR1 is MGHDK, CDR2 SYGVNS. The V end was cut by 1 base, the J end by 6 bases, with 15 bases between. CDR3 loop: CASSELGTEKNGYTF. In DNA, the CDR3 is TGTGCCAGCAGTGAATTAGGGACGGAGAAGAATGGCTACACCTTC.

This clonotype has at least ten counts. For the CDR3, the DNA is TGTGCCAGCAGCTCATACTCGGCGGGGAACACTGAAGCTTTCTTT. Residues: CASSSYSAGNTEAFF. The chain joins TRBV11-2 to TRBJ1-1, with D unresolved. Germline V CDR1 and CDR2: SGHAT, FQNNGV. CDR3 size: 15 residues. V was cut by 4 bases and J by 1 base, with 13 bases left in between.

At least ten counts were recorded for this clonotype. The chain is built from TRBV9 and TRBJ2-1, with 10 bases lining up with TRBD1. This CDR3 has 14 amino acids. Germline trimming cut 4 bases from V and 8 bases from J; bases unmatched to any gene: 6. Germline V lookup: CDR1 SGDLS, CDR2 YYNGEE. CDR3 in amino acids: CASSPRDRGYEQFF. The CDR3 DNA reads TGTGCCAGCAGCCCCCGGGACAGGGGATATGAGCAGTTCTTC.

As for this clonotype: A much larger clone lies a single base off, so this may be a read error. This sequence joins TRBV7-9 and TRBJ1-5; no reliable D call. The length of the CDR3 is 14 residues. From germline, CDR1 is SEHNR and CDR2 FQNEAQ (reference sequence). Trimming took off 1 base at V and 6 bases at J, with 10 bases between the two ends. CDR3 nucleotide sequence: TGTGCCAGCAGCTTAGACAGACTCAGTCAGCCCCAGCATTTT. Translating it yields CASSLDRLSQPQHF.

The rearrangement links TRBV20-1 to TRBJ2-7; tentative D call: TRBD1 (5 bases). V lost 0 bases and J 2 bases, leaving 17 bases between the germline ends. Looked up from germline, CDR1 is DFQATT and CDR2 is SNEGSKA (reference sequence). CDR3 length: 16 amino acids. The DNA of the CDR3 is TGCAGTGCTAGAGATCAAAGGGGTTTCAATCCCTACGAGCAGTACTTC. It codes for CSARDQRGFNPYEQYF.